These 27 T cell receptor beta chains share one sample of origin, sequenced in a study of T cell clonotyping in hematopoietic cell transplantation (dated by TCRdb to the early 2020s). Interpreted using the paper, the time point label stands for: 30 days after allo-HCT. The library relied on the immunoSEQ multiplex PCR assay. TCRdb obtained this table from immuneACCESS and retained in-frame rearrangements with V and J assigned. These tables miss some clones; where compared with another copy, unresolved V genes account for less than half of the shortfall, and the remainder is unexplained. A total of 15,000 or so clones appear in this sample, about 57% of them only once. About an eighth of the sample is taken by the ten largest. Sequenced here: PBMCs, sampled 30 days after allogeneic stem cell transplant. These receptor sequences come from a male patient in his 50s who had an allogeneic stem cell transplant from an unrelated donor, so T cells may come from the graft donor. Some clones in this sample may be carry-over from other donors' samples.

The chain uses TRBV19 and TRBJ2-3; maybe TRBD2 (5 bases). The V and J ends lost 8 bases and 5 bases respectively, with 5 bases between them. The V gene's germline CDR1 is LNHDA and CDR2 SQIVND (reference sequence). The CDR3 sequence is 10 residues long. In nucleotides, the CDR3 is TGTGCCAGTGAGGGAGATACGCAGTATTTT. It encodes CASEGDTQYF.

This chain connects TRBV7-9 to TRBJ1-4; 7 nucleotides agree with TRBD1. J lost 8 bases, V lost 4 bases, and 7 bases had no gene match. CDR1 is SEHNR and CDR2 is FQNEAQ in the germline V gene (reference sequence). The CDR3 covers 14 residues. The CDR3 loop is CASSSRQGGEKLFF. Here the CDR3 DNA reads TGTGCCAGCAGCTCGAGACAGGGTGGCGAAAAACTGTTTTTT.

The CDR3 DNA is TGCAGCGTATTGGACAGGGAGGGTTCACCCCTCCACTTT. It is translated as CSVLDREGSPLHF. The chain recombines TRBV29-1 with TRBJ1-6; 8 bases are a match to TRBD1. Looked up from germline, CDR1 is SQVTM and CDR2 is ANQGSEA. The CDR3 covers 13 residues. Trimming removed 6 bases from V and 9 bases from J; junction bases left unmatched: 7.

J is TRBJ1-5 and V is TRBV30; D may be TRBD1 (5 bases). The V gene lost 3 bases and the J gene lost 4 bases, with 10 bases spanning the gap. Germline V gene lookup returns CDR1 GTSNPN and CDR2 SVGIG (reference sequence). The CDR3 loop spans 13 amino acids. Written as DNA, the CDR3 is TGTGCCTGGAGGGGGCCTCCTAATCAGCCCCAGCATTTT. This translates into CAWRGPPNQPQHF.

V is TRBV6-4 and J is TRBJ1-4, with D tentatively TRBD1 (5 bases). This CDR3 has 14 residues. Germline lookup yields CDR1 MRHNA and CDR2 SNTAGT. Trimming stripped 6 bases from V and 8 bases from J, with 16 bases between. The CDR3 DNA reads TGTGCCAGCAGCGTGCAGGGAGGGGACGAAAAACTGTTTTTT. Its protein product is CASSVQGGDEKLFF.

This sequence joins TRBV6-5 and TRBJ1-2, with D possibly being TRBD1 (5 bases). V lost 7 bases and J 5 bases, leaving 17 bases between the germline ends. The germline CDR1 and CDR2 sequences are MNHEY and SVGAGI. The CDR3 is 14 amino acids. The CDR3 is CASTSGVFPYGYTF. CDR3 sequence (DNA): TGTGCCAGCACCTCGGGGGTCTTCCCTTATGGCTACACCTTC.

This clone was observed once. V and J are TRBV6-1 and TRBJ2-2; D gene uncertain. With 1 base removed from V and 3 bases from J, the gap between germline ends came to 15 bases. The CDR3 consists of 17 residues. The germline CDR1 and CDR2 sequences are MNHNS and SASEGT. CDR3 sequence (DNA): TGTGCCAGCAGTGAAGATCCTGGGCTAGTTTACACCGGGGAGCTGTTTTTT. Amino acids: CASSEDPGLVYTGELFF.

This clone has only one observation. The chain uses TRBV10-3 and TRBJ2-1; 7 bases map to TRBD2. The CDR3 extends over 15 amino acids. Per the germline V gene, CDR1 is ENHRY and CDR2 is SYGVKD. Germline trimming cut 5 bases from V and 0 bases from J; bases unmatched to any gene: 4. CDR3 bases: TGTGCCATCAGTCCAGCGGGAAGCTCCTACAATGAGCAGTTCTTC. Translated, it gives CAISPAGSSYNEQFF.

This chain uses TRBV7-2 with TRBJ1-1; the D is unclear. Germline loops: CDR1 SGHTA, CDR2 FQGNSA. Trimming left V 0 bases short and J 4 bases short, with 12 bases between. The CDR3 extends over 15 amino acids. CDR3 in DNA: TGTGCCAGCAGCTTAGCGCGGTACAGCGTCACTGAAGCTTTCTTT. Translating gives CASSLARYSVTEAFF.

V and J are TRBV29-1 and TRBJ1-2, with TRBD1 as a possible D gene (5 bases). The V and J ends lost 2 bases and 8 bases respectively, with 12 bases between them. Germline CDR1 is SQVTM and CDR2 is ANQGSEA. The CDR3 totals 12 residues. In nucleotides, the CDR3 is TGCAGCGTTGAACAGGGTCGGCGCGGCTACACCTTC. This codes for CSVEQGRRGYTF. The entire variable domain, with the rest obtained from reference TRBV29-1 and TRBJ1-2, is as follows: SAVISQKPSRDICQRGTSLTIQCQVDSQVTMMFWYRQQPGQSLTLIATANQGSEATYESGFVIDKFPISRPNLTFSTLTVSNMSPEDSSIYLCSVEQGRRGYTFGSGTRLTVV.

Only a few counts were recorded for this clone. The chain recombines TRBV27 with TRBJ2-7; D is perhaps TRBD1 (6 bases). Germline V gene data show CDR1 as MNHEY and CDR2 as SMNVEV (reference sequence). This CDR3 is 14 amino acids long. The V end was cut by 4 bases, the J end by 2 bases, with 12 bases between. The CDR3 DNA follows: TGTGCCAGCAGTTGGGTTGGGGGCCCCTACGAGCAGTACTTC. Protein sequence: CASSWVGGPYEQYF.

The genes are TRBV4-3 and TRBJ2-7, with D hard to call. CDR1 and CDR2 from the germline V gene are LGHNA and YSLEER. The V and J ends lost 0 bases and 0 bases respectively, with 9 bases between them. This CDR3 has 15 amino acids. The CDR3: CASSQDAASSYEQYF. CDR3 sequence (DNA): TGCGCCAGCAGCCAAGATGCGGCTAGCTCCTACGAGCAGTACTTC.

This clone has more than one count but fewer than ten. The rearrangement uses TRBV6-6 and TRBJ2-2; 8 positions match TRBD1. The J segment lost 6 bases and the V segment lost 2 bases, leaving 5 bases of the junction unmatched. Germline V gene sequence: CDR1 MNHNY, CDR2 SVGAGI (reference sequence). There are 15 residues in the CDR3. The CDR3 sequence is CASSYVRQGSGELFF. The DNA for the CDR3 is TGTGCCAGCAGTTACGTGAGACAGGGGTCCGGGGAGCTGTTTTTT.

A single count supports this clone. The rearrangement uses TRBV30 and TRBJ1-3, with D uncertain. The CDR3 is 13 amino acids. Germline V gives CDR1 GTSNPN, CDR2 SVGIG (reference sequence). Deletions cut 8 bases from V and 2 bases from J, with 13 bases between. CDR3 amino acids: CAGQRGTGNTIYF. The CDR3 DNA sequence: TGTGCCGGCCAGAGAGGTACTGGAAACACCATATATTTT.

This chain connects TRBV6-5 to TRBJ1-2; TRBD1 matches 8 bases. J was trimmed by 6 bases and V by 4 bases; bases with no gene match: 4. Germline V gene data show CDR1 as MNHEY and CDR2 as SVGAGI. CDR3 length equals 13 residues. CDR3 in amino acids: CASSSQGADGYTF. Here the CDR3 DNA reads TGTGCCAGCAGTTCTCAGGGGGCTGATGGCTACACCTTC.

CDR3 loop: CSGVQGATDTQYF. As DNA, the CDR3 is TGCAGCGGGGTACAGGGGGCAACAGATACGCAGTATTTT. The chain has TRBV29-1 and TRBJ2-3, with 9 positions matching TRBD1. V lost 7 bases to trimming and J lost 3 bases; unmatched junction nucleotides: 5. This CDR3 has 13 amino acids. CDR1 and CDR2 from the germline V gene are SQVTM and ANQGSEA.

The V call is TRBV19, the J call TRBJ1-2; 10 positions agree with TRBD1. J lost 10 bases, V lost 7 bases, and 12 bases had no gene match. Germline loops: CDR1 LNHDA, CDR2 SQIVND (reference sequence). CDR3 length equals 14 residues. CDR3 bases: TGTGCCAGTACCCCCCCGGACAGGGGGTCTGTCTACACCTTC. This translates into CASTPPDRGSVYTF. Supplemented by reference TRBV19 and TRBJ1-2, the full variable domain reads DGGITQSPKYLFRKEGQNVTLSCEQNLNHDAMYWYRQDPGQGLRLIYYSQIVNDFQKGDIAEGYSVSREKKESFPLTVTSAQKNPTAFYLCASTPPDRGSVYTFGSGTRLTVV.

This clone was recorded only once. V and J are TRBV9 and TRBJ2-5, with TRBD2 identical over 10 bases. The CDR3 sequence is 16 residues long. Trimming cost V 3 bases and J 5 bases; bases outside gene matches: 10. The germline CDR1 and CDR2 sequences are SGDLS and YYNGEE. CDR3 nucleotides: TGTGCCAGCAGCGCCATTAGCGGGGGGACTCGGGAGACCCAGTACTTC. It translates to CASSAISGGTRETQYF.

This clone was counted a few times. The J gene is TRBJ1-1, the V gene TRBV29-1; D remains unclear. This CDR3 contains 11 residues. Germline values: CDR1 SQVTM, CDR2 ANQGSEA. Trimming removed 5 bases at V and 1 base at J, with 5 bases between. In DNA, the CDR3 is TGCAGCGTTAGACAGAACACTGAAGCTTTCTTT. Protein sequence: CSVRQNTEAFF.

V usage is TRBV5-8 and J usage is TRBJ2-6; TRBD1 might be the D (6 bases). The CDR3 has 15 amino acids. Looked up from germline, CDR1 is SGHTS and CDR2 is YDEGEE. V lost 2 bases and J 4 bases, leaving 10 bases between the germline ends. CDR3 region: CASSFRGSGANVLTF. DNA of the CDR3: TGTGCCAGCAGCTTCAGGGGTTCCGGGGCCAACGTCCTGACTTTC.

This clone was recorded a few times. As DNA, the CDR3 is TGTGCCAGCAGCTTTGCGGCGGGGGATACGCAGTATTTT. Translated, it gives CASSFAAGDTQYF. V is TRBV5-6 and J is TRBJ2-3; TRBD2 is a possible D gene (6 bases). Germline-derived CDR1 and CDR2 are SGHDT and YYEEEE. V was trimmed by 2 bases and J by 6 bases, leaving 10 bases between them. This CDR3 has 13 amino acids.

A single count supports this clone. The chain is built from TRBV30 and TRBJ1-1; D gene unclear. Deletions cut 1 base from V and 5 bases from J, with 5 bases between. The germline V gene has CDR1 GTSNPN and CDR2 SVGIG (reference sequence). CDR3 length equals 11 residues. The CDR3 loop reads CAWSGETEAFF. The CDR3 nucleotides are TGTGCCTGGAGTGGGGAGACTGAAGCTTTCTTT.

The J gene is TRBJ1-2, the V gene TRBV7-2, with TRBD1 identical over 11 bases. Trimming removed 1 base from V and 0 bases from J; junction bases left unmatched: 1. There are 16 residues in the CDR3. The germline CDR1 and CDR2 sequences are SGHTA and FQGNSA. The CDR3: CASSLGGQGANYGYTF. The CDR3, as DNA: TGTGCCAGCAGCTTAGGGGGACAGGGGGCTAACTATGGCTACACCTTC.

By share, this clone counts as medium-sized. V and J are TRBV4-1 and TRBJ2-2; the D gene could be TRBD1 or TRBD2 (6 bases each). Between the trimmed V and J ends, which lost 6 bases and 4 bases, there was a span of 18 bases. The V gene's germline CDR1 is MGHRA and CDR2 YSYEKL. The CDR3 consists of 16 residues. The CDR3 region has the DNA TGCGCCAGCAGGCTCAGCCCGGGGGCCAGCACCGGGGAGCTGTTTTTT. It is translated as CASRLSPGASTGELFF.

Sample share makes this clone medium-sized. This rearrangement joins TRBV19 to TRBJ2-5, with D perhaps matching TRBD1 or TRBD2 (5 bases each). Germline-derived CDR1 and CDR2 are LNHDA and SQIVND (reference sequence). The CDR3 loop spans 13 amino acids. V lost 5 bases to trimming and J lost 5 bases, with 12 bases between them. In DNA, the CDR3 is TGTGCCAGTAGTCTGGTAGGGGACGAGACCCAGTACTTC. Translation: CASSLVGDETQYF.

The CDR3 protein is CASSLSGVGNEQFF. In nucleotides, the CDR3 is TGTGCCAGCAGCTTGAGCGGCGTGGGGAATGAGCAGTTCTTC. V usage is TRBV7-7 and J usage is TRBJ2-1, with D maybe TRBD2 (5 bases). The germline V gene encodes CDR1 SSHAT and CDR2 FNYEAQ (reference sequence). V lost 3 bases to trimming and J lost 7 bases, with 13 bases between them. This CDR3 has 14 residues.

The chain employs TRBV5-1 and TRBJ2-7; D uncertain. From germline, CDR1 is SGHRS and CDR2 YFSETQ. V was clipped by 0 bases and J by 5 bases, with 6 bases between them. The CDR3 length is 12 residues. Here the CDR3 DNA reads TGCGCCAGCAGCTTGGGGGTGAACGAGCAGTACTTC. Protein: CASSLGVNEQYF.